A selection of T cell receptor beta chains follows, all from one sample in a study of OX40 agonist ivuxolimab in advanced cancers. The data were produced by immunoSEQ multiplex PCR, yet TCRdb's version contains in-frame clones alone and is incomplete. The table records about 73,000 clones, roughly 80% of them present only once. Sequencing used CD4+ or CD8+ T cells sorted from blood, obtained in a trial of the OX40 agonist ivuxolimab. The receptors were sampled from an adult with an advanced solid tumor such as melanoma, head and neck, liver or kidney cancer. Both conserved end residues are part of each CDR3. The D gene is left open where the match is weak. A row's size may be missing; if present it is once, few, many or a size class.

TRBV4-1	.	TRBD1	TRBJ2-7	TGCGCCAGCAGCCAGGTCCCGACGGGACAGGGGGCGTACGAGCAGTACTTC	CASSQVPTGQGAYEQYF
TRBV9	.	.	TRBJ1-6	TGTGCCAGCAGCGTAGCTCATACAGCTTATAATTCACCCCTCCACTTT	CASSVAHTAYNSPLHF
TRBV11-2	once	.	TRBJ2-2	TGTGCCAGCAGCTACAGTACAAACACCGGGGAGCTGTTTTTT	CASSYSTNTGELFF
TRBV4-2	.	.	TRBJ2-7	TGTGCCAGCAGCCAAGATTTCGGTAGTCTTGTAGAGCAGTACTTC	CASSQDFGSLVEQYF
TRBV7-9	.	.	TRBJ2-1	TGTGCCAGCAGCTTTACAGGTTCCTCATCTGGGAATGAGCAGTTCTTC	CASSFTGSSSGNEQFF
TRBV18	.	.	TRBJ2-7	TGTGCCAGCTCACCTCCCGGGACAAGCTCAACTAGCTCCTACGAGCAGTACTTC	CASSPPGTSSTSSYEQYF
TRBV13	.	.	TRBJ1-1	TGTGCCAGCAGCTTAAGACAGGTTTTGAACACTGAAGCTTTCTTT	CASSLRQVLNTEAFF
TRBV18	.	.	TRBJ2-1	TGTGCCAGCTCACCGAGTTACAATGAGCAGTTCTTC	CASSPSYNEQFF
TRBV9	.	TRBD1	TRBJ1-2	TGTGCCAGCAGCGTTGACAGGGAGCTCAACTATGGCTACACCTTC	CASSVDRELNYGYTF
TRBV18	few	.	TRBJ1-2	TGTGCCAGCTCACCACCCCACAGCGAGGGGGGCTACACCTTC	CASSPPHSEGGYTF
TRBV9	few	TRBD1	TRBJ1-2	TGTGCCAGCAGTGGTGACAGGGTATTCGGGGGCTACACCTTC	CASSGDRVFGGYTF
TRBV5-5	.	TRBD1	TRBJ1-2	TGTGCCAGCAGCCCGGACAGGATCGGCTACACCTTC	CASSPDRIGYTF
TRBV5-6	.	TRBD1	TRBJ2-5	TGTGCCAGCAGCTTATACCGGGACAGCCAAGAGACCCAGTACTTC	CASSLYRDSQETQYF
TRBV5-4	.	.	TRBJ1-2	TGTGCCAGCAGTCCAGCGGGGGGTGACTATGGCTACACCTTC	CASSPAGGDYGYTF
TRBV7-9	.	TRBD1	TRBJ2-6	TGTGCCAGCAGCTTAGATGGGACAGGGACCTCTGGGGCCAACGTCCTGACTTTC	CASSLDGTGTSGANVLTF
TRBV6-5	.	.	TRBJ2-7	TGTGCCAGCAGTTTTTCGACCCGGGACGAGCAGTACTTC	CASSFSTRDEQYF
TRBV14	.	TRBD2	TRBJ2-7	TGTGCCAGCAGCCAAGATAAGGGCTTAGCGGGAGGTTTAACCTACGAGCAGTACTTC	CASSQDKGLAGGLTYEQYF
TRBV6-5	.	TRBD1	TRBJ2-7	TGTGCCAGCACCGGGACAGGGGTCTACGAGCAGTACTTC	CASTGTGVYEQYF
TRBV7-9	.	.	TRBJ2-2	TGTGCCAGCAGCGGGAGTCGGCTAGGGGACACCGGGGAGCTGTTTTTT	CASSGSRLGDTGELFF
TRBV5-4	.	.	TRBJ1-2	TGTGCCAGCAGCCGGATAGCTAACTATGGCTACACCTTC	CASSRIANYGYTF
TRBV6-6	.	.	TRBJ2-7	TGTGCCACCCGGACGGGCTCCTACGAGCAGTACTTC	CATRTGSYEQYF
TRBV4-1	.	TRBD1	TRBJ2-1	TGCGCCAGCAGCCAAAGGGGGCAGATGGGTAATGAGCAGTTCTTC	CASSQRGQMGNEQFF
TRBV5-4	.	TRBD2	TRBJ2-5	TGTGCCAGCAGCCCGGTGACTAGCGGGGAGACCCAGTACTTC	CASSPVTSGETQYF
TRBV6-6	.	.	TRBJ1-1	TGTGCCAGCACCCAACCCGGAGGCACTGAAGCTTTCTTT	CASTQPGGTEAFF
TRBV7-2	once	TRBD2	TRBJ2-7	TGTGCCAGCAGCTTAGTAGGGACTAGCATTTCCTACGAGCAGTACTTC	CASSLVGTSISYEQYF
TRBV5-1	.	.	TRBJ2-1	TGCGCCAGCAGCTTCTCCGTGACCGTAGCAAACAATGAGCAGTTCTTC	CASSFSVTVANNEQFF
TRBV7-9	.	.	TRBJ1-5	TGTGCCAGAAGCAGGGTACCGGATCAGCCCCAGCATTTT	CARSRVPDQPQHF
TRBV19	.	TRBD2	TRBJ2-3	TGTGCCAGTAGTACTCGGGGAGGGGGCACAGATACGCAGTATTTT	CASSTRGGGTDTQYF
TRBV5-5	.	TRBD1	TRBJ2-1	TGTGCCAGCAGCTTTAGGTCAGGGGGCGGTCATAGCTCCTACAATGAGCAGTTCTTC	CASSFRSGGGHSSYNEQFF
TRBV12-5	.	.	TRBJ1-2	TGTGCTAGTGGTTTGGTAAGAGGGATTTATGGCTACACCTTC	CASGLVRGIYGYTF
TRBV2	once	.	TRBJ2-5	TGTGCCAGAAGTAAGGGGAAAGAGACCCAGTACTTC	CARSKGKETQYF
TRBV30	.	TRBD1	TRBJ2-7	TGTGCCTCAGTCCCTGTAGGACAGGGGGCCCACGAGCAGTACTTC	CASVPVGQGAHEQYF
TRBV7-3	.	.	TRBJ1-1	TGTGCCAGCAGCTTAGGACCCAGAAGTGGGACTGAAGCTTTCTTT	CASSLGPRSGTEAFF
TRBV7-2	.	TRBD2	TRBJ2-1	TGTGCCAGCAGCCCAGGAGGGCTAGCGGGAGGAGGATACAATGAGCAGTTCTTC	CASSPGGLAGGGYNEQFF
TRBV4-1	.	TRBD2	TRBJ2-7	TGCGCCAGCAGCCAGGCTGTAGCGGGAGTGGCTTACGAGCAGTACTTC	CASSQAVAGVAYEQYF
TRBV27	.	.	TRBJ1-5	TGTGCCACCTCACCGAAATTAAGTGGAATGCAGCCCCAGCATTTT	CATSPKLSGMQPQHF
TRBV18	few	.	TRBJ1-1	TGTGCCAGCTCACAGCCCGGGGGTTCGGACACTGAAGCTTTCTTT	CASSQPGGSDTEAFF
TRBV9	.	.	TRBJ2-1	TGTGCCAGCAGCTCCGGGTCTTTAGACGATGAGCAGTTCTTC	CASSSGSLDDEQFF
TRBV7-9	.	.	TRBJ2-5	TGTGCCAGCAGCTTAGGGGGGCCCCAACTTTGGGAGACCCAGTACTTC	CASSLGGPQLWETQYF
TRBV11-2	.	.	TRBJ1-6	TGTGCCAGCAGCCCCCTCTGGAGGGGAGTCGATTCACCCCTCCACTTT	CASSPLWRGVDSPLHF
TRBV5-1	.	TRBD1	TRBJ1-1	TGCGCCAGCAGCCCGGGACAGGGCAGGGTGGGGGCTTTCTTT	CASSPGQGRVGAFF
TRBV5-1	.	.	TRBJ2-1	TGCGCCAGCAGCCCCCTAGCGCACAATGAGCAGTTCTTC	CASSPLAHNEQFF
TRBV5-1	.	.	TRBJ2-7	TGCGCCAGCAGCCATAGTTCTCCCTACGAGCAGTACTTC	CASSHSSPYEQYF
TRBV19	once	.	TRBJ2-2	TGTGCCGGCTACTTCGAGAACACCGGGGAGCTGTTTTTT	CAGYFENTGELFF